These T cell receptor beta chains were read from a single sample in a study of blood T cell repertoires in COVID-19. Sequenced by immunoSEQ multiplex PCR; TCRdb stores in-frame clones only, minus some. The repertoire has fewer than 250,000 clones, roughly 85% of them found once; the top ten carry 3.5% to 4%. Specimen: PBMCs or T cells enriched from blood (not recorded which). The origin of the receptors is a woman aged 40 to 50 who had been exposed to COVID-19. Each CDR3 is given with its conserved first and last residue. A D gene is named only where the DNA matches it firmly. Clone sizes are given selectively: once, few, many, or a class where the clone is expanded.

v_gene: TRBV18; abundance: few; j_gene: TRBJ1-2; d_gene: .; CDR3nt: TGTGCCAGCTCACCATCCGGGTCGACGAACTATGGCTACACCTTC; CDR3aa: CASSPSGSTNYGYTF
v_gene: TRBV6-5; abundance: once; j_gene: TRBJ1-5; d_gene: TRBD1; CDR3nt: TGTGCCAGCAGTCAGGACAGGGTATCTCGTCAGCCCCAGCATTTT; CDR3aa: CASSQDRVSRQPQHF
v_gene: TRBV29-1; abundance: few; j_gene: TRBJ1-2; d_gene: .; CDR3nt: TGCAGCGTTGAAGACCCAGGCTATGGCTACACCTTC; CDR3aa: CSVEDPGYGYTF
v_gene: TRBV5-6; abundance: .; j_gene: TRBJ1-1; d_gene: .; CDR3nt: TGTGCCAGCAGCGGTAATCTCCGGGACTCGGGGACTGAAGCTTTCTTT; CDR3aa: CASSGNLRDSGTEAFF
v_gene: TRBV4-1; abundance: few; j_gene: TRBJ1-2; d_gene: .; CDR3nt: TGCGCCAGCAGTCGGGAGATGGTCGATGTCTATGGCTACACCTTC; CDR3aa: CASSREMVDVYGYTF
v_gene: TRBV4-1; abundance: .; j_gene: TRBJ1-2; d_gene: .; CDR3nt: TGCGCCAGCAGCCAAGATCACGGACTTCTCCCCTATGGCTACACCTTC; CDR3aa: CASSQDHGLLPYGYTF
v_gene: TRBV2; abundance: .; j_gene: TRBJ2-7; d_gene: .; CDR3nt: TGTGCCAGCAGTCTTTCCCGGGGTCTACACGAGCAGTACTTC; CDR3aa: CASSLSRGLHEQYF
v_gene: TRBV5-4; abundance: once; j_gene: TRBJ2-2; d_gene: TRBD2; CDR3nt: TGTGCCAGCAGCTTCGGGGGGTGGGACACCGGGGAGCTGTTTTTT; CDR3aa: CASSFGGWDTGELFF
v_gene: TRBV5-1; abundance: .; j_gene: TRBJ1-1; d_gene: .; CDR3nt: TGCGCCAGCAGCCTACAGGGACAAAACACTGAAGCTTTCTTT; CDR3aa: CASSLQGQNTEAFF
v_gene: TRBV28; abundance: .; j_gene: TRBJ1-5; d_gene: .; CDR3nt: TGTGCCAGCAGTGCCGTAAGATCAGCCCAGCATTTT; CDR3aa: CASSAVRSAQHF
v_gene: TRBV27; abundance: few; j_gene: TRBJ1-4; d_gene: .; CDR3nt: TGTGCCAGCAGTTCCCACGGAGCAACTAATGAAAAACTGTTTTTT; CDR3aa: CASSSHGATNEKLFF
v_gene: TRBV5-1; abundance: .; j_gene: TRBJ1-1; d_gene: TRBD1; CDR3nt: TGCGCCAGCAGCTTGGCGACAGGGGGGAACACTGAAGCTTTCTTT; CDR3aa: CASSLATGGNTEAFF
v_gene: TRBV4-2; abundance: .; j_gene: TRBJ2-1; d_gene: .; CDR3nt: TGTGCCAGCAGCCAAGATTTAGCGGCTCCTGAGCAGTTCTTC; CDR3aa: CASSQDLAAPEQFF
v_gene: TRBV7-6; abundance: .; j_gene: TRBJ2-2; d_gene: .; CDR3nt: TGTGCCAGCGCCAGGGGCTTGGACACCGGGGAGCTGTTTTTT; CDR3aa: CASARGLDTGELFF
v_gene: TRBV10-3; abundance: .; j_gene: TRBJ2-7; d_gene: TRBD2; CDR3nt: TGTGCCATCAGTGGGCTTTTCGCGGGGGGGCCGGGTGAGCAGTACTTC; CDR3aa: CAISGLFAGGPGEQYF
v_gene: TRBV7-6; abundance: .; j_gene: TRBJ1-6; d_gene: .; CDR3nt: TGTGCCAGCAGCTCCAATCCTAGCTCCTATAATTCACCCCTCCACTTT; CDR3aa: CASSSNPSSYNSPLHF
v_gene: TRBV25-1; abundance: .; j_gene: TRBJ1-4; d_gene: TRBD1; CDR3nt: TGTGCCAGCAGGGGGACAGGGGCTGAAAAACTGTTTTTT; CDR3aa: CASRGTGAEKLFF
v_gene: TRBV25-1; abundance: .; j_gene: TRBJ1-4; d_gene: TRBD1; CDR3nt: TGTGCCAGCGGGACAGAGGCGTTGGAAAAACTGTTTTTT; CDR3aa: CASGTEALEKLFF
v_gene: TRBV5-1; abundance: once; j_gene: TRBJ1-2; d_gene: .; CDR3nt: TGCGCCAGCAGCTTGGTGGGCGGGGAAGACGGCTACACCTTC; CDR3aa: CASSLVGGEDGYTF
v_gene: TRBV7-2; abundance: few; j_gene: TRBJ1-2; d_gene: .; CDR3nt: TGTGCCAGCAGCGCTTTGGGCAGGTGGGATGGCTACACCTTC; CDR3aa: CASSALGRWDGYTF
v_gene: TRBV13; abundance: .; j_gene: TRBJ1-1; d_gene: TRBD1; CDR3nt: TGTGCCAGCAGCTTAAGGTTCGTCGGAGGGGGCTTCACTGAAGCTTTCTTT; CDR3aa: CASSLRFVGGGFTEAFF
v_gene: TRBV6-5; abundance: .; j_gene: TRBJ2-5; d_gene: .; CDR3nt: TGTGCCAGCAGTCCGAAGGGAGGAGAGACCCAGTACTTC; CDR3aa: CASSPKGGETQYF
v_gene: TRBV19; abundance: .; j_gene: TRBJ1-1; d_gene: .; CDR3nt: TGTGCCAGTAGTATCGTTGCAGGGAGGGGGACTGAAGCTTTCTTT; CDR3aa: CASSIVAGRGTEAFF
v_gene: TRBV15; abundance: .; j_gene: TRBJ2-3; d_gene: TRBD2; CDR3nt: TGTGCCACCAGCAGAGAACTAGCGGGGGGGCAAGATACGCAGTATTTT; CDR3aa: CATSRELAGGQDTQYF
v_gene: TRBV5-1; abundance: .; j_gene: TRBJ1-1; d_gene: .; CDR3nt: TGCGCCAGCAGCTTATCCGGGGACACTGAAGCTTTCTTT; CDR3aa: CASSLSGDTEAFF
v_gene: TRBV16; abundance: .; j_gene: TRBJ2-5; d_gene: TRBD1; CDR3nt: TGTGCCAGCAGCCAGAGGACAGGGGTGAAGACCCAGTACTTC; CDR3aa: CASSQRTGVKTQYF
v_gene: TRBV5-1; abundance: .; j_gene: TRBJ1-6; d_gene: TRBD1; CDR3nt: TGCGCCAGCAGCTGGGGGGACAGGGTTAATTCACCCCTCCACTTT; CDR3aa: CASSWGDRVNSPLHF
v_gene: TRBV18; abundance: .; j_gene: TRBJ2-5; d_gene: .; CDR3nt: TGTGCCAGCTCACCACCAATCCGGGGAGGATTGGAGACCCAGTACTTC; CDR3aa: CASSPPIRGGLETQYF